The sample holds a few counts of the clone carrying this TCR beta chain. Its antigen is not identified. The sample comes from a study of T-cell reconstitution after alpha-beta-depleted transplantation in children. Unique molecular identifiers were incorporated when the TCRbeta library was constructed. TCRdb re-called the PCR reads with MiXCR, one entry per CDR3 protein. The sample contains about 500,000 distinct CDR3 sequences, about an eighth of which appear only once. Germline V gene data show CDR1 as MGHRA and CDR2 as YSYEKL. V was cut by 4 bases and J by 0 bases, with 13 bases left in between. The CDR3 loop spans 16 amino acids. Findings and limits, study-wide: The origin of alpha-beta T cells about two months after transplant was reportedly several hundred expanded graft clones. In some patients, recipient T cells and intrathymic progenitors surviving conditioning explained high day-60 diversity.

The sample was PBMCs, mostly from graft donor cells, taken 180 days after TCRalphabeta/CD19-depleted stem cell transplant. This TCR derives from a female patient between 2 and 10 years old who had a stem cell transplant for aplastic anemia, so the T cells may come from the graft donor. The chain joins TRBV4-1 to TRBJ2-4, with TRBD1 as a possible D gene (5 bases). CDR3 bases: TGCGCCAGCAGCCGTCGGACATCTCTAGCCAAAAACATTCAGTACTTC. Its protein is CASSRRTSLAKNIQYF.